A single T cell receptor beta chain is shown here with its context. Its specificity is unknown. The data were obtained in a study of vaccination and CD4 T cells after COVID-19. Scientists ran DNA taken from cultured CD4+ T cells through the Oncomine TCR Beta short-read assay for sequencing. Scientists extracted genomic DNA from CD4+ T cells grown in culture. One entry per CDR3 protein, called by TCRdb with MiXCR from the PCR reads. The sample includes about 21,000 distinct CDR3 sequences, around two fifths seen only once; the top ten take about 10%. Time point defined: late sampling 161 to 241 days after vaccination in a few convalescent patients. Treatment: roughly 11-day PBMC culture with coronavirus spike peptide pools or control peptides (ViraFEST assay). The input for sequencing was CD4+ T cells from blood, cultured in vitro, taken about 7 months after SARS-CoV-2 vaccination. The receptor was derived from a human donor who had recovered from COVID-19.

CDR3 sequence (DNA): TGTGCCAGCAGCCATGACAGGGGGATGGCTGGCGAAGCTTTCTTT. It encodes CASSHDRGMAGEAFF. The gene calls are TRBV7-9 and TRBJ1-1; the match to TRBD1 covers 9 bases. Germline values: CDR1 SEHNR, CDR2 FQNEAQ (reference sequence). J was trimmed by 8 bases and V by 5 bases; bases with no gene match: 12. The CDR3 has 15 amino acids.